This T cell receptor (beta chain) came from a study of identical twins. TCRdb re-derived calls from the 5' RACE reads in MiXCR, one entry per CDR3 protein. This repertoire shows 450,000 or so distinct CDR3 sequences, 14% found once; its top ten account for about 0.97%. Regarding the study as a whole: The study based its conclusions on cross-sectional statistical analysis and did not follow the same donors.

The CDR3 contains 13 residues. Per germline, CDR1 MNHEY and CDR2 SVGEGT. The V end lost 8 bases, the J end lost 8 bases, and 16 bases lay between the germline ends. As concerns this clonotype: Its antigen is unknown.

These same data were also listed under a study on yellow fever vaccine responses in identical twins.

The genes are TRBV6-2 or TRBV6-3 and TRBJ2-1; D call uncertain. Sequenced sample: CD4+ T cells sorted from blood. This receptor was identified in a woman aged 18-35 years in good health. The CDR3 here is CASCLSLAHEQFF. CDR3 sequence (DNA): TGTGCCAGCTGTCTAAGTTTGGCCCATGAGCAGTTCTTC.